A selection of T cell receptor beta chains follows, all from one sample in a study of blood T cell repertoires in COVID-19. Data came from immunoSEQ multiplex PCR; TCRdb stores just in-frame clones and leaves some out. The sample yields 130,000 or so clones, less than 90% seen once. The sequenced sample consisted of peripheral blood. The receptors derive from a man aged 60-69 years with acute or convalescent COVID-19. CDR3s include the opening cysteine and the closing phenylalanine or tryptophan. The D gene is left open where the match is weak. Where a row states a size, it is once, few, many or the class of an expanded clone; other rows omit it.

J gene	D gene	V gene	clone size	CDR3 DNA	CDR3 protein
TRBJ1-2	.	TRBV5-6	.	TGTGCCAGCGGTATACGGGGATCGGGCTATGGCTACACCTTC	CASGIRGSGYGYTF
TRBJ1-2	.	TRBV4-1	.	TGCGCCAGCAGCCAAGATTTGGCAGGCAACTATGGCTACACCTTC	CASSQDLAGNYGYTF
TRBJ1-4	.	TRBV11-2	once	TGTGCCAGCAGCTCTATAGGAGGGTCGGGGAATGAAAAACTGTTTTTT	CASSSIGGSGNEKLFF
TRBJ2-1	TRBD2	TRBV6-5	.	TGTGCCAGCAAGACTAGCGGTTACAATGAGCAGTTCTTC	CASKTSGYNEQFF
TRBJ2-7	.	TRBV10-2	.	TGCGCCAGACCCCCGAGTTCTCTAGCGAGAGAATCCCACGAGCAGTACTTC	CARPPSSLARESHEQYF
TRBJ2-7	TRBD1	TRBV11-2	.	TGTGCCAGCAGCTTAGACAGGGGGCCCCACGAGCAGTACTTC	CASSLDRGPHEQYF
TRBJ1-5	.	TRBV19	.	TGTGCCAGTAGTATGTTCCCCCCGCCGACAGGCCCAAATCAGCCCCAGCATTTT	CASSMFPPPTGPNQPQHF
TRBJ1-2	.	TRBV5-4	.	TGTGCCAGCACCAAAAGCTTGAACTCTCAGGGGAGCTATGGCTACACCTTC	CASTKSLNSQGSYGYTF
TRBJ2-5	.	TRBV6-6	.	TGTGCCAGCACAGGAGGGCCGGATGAGACCCAGTACTTC	CASTGGPDETQYF
TRBJ1-1	.	TRBV13	few	TGTGCCAGCAGCTCGGACAGGAACACTGAAGCTTTCTTT	CASSSDRNTEAFF
TRBJ1-1	.	TRBV10-2	.	TGCGCCAGCAGTGATTCACAATCGAACACTGAAGCTTTCTTT	CASSDSQSNTEAFF
TRBJ1-5	.	TRBV6-5	.	TGTGCCAGCAGTTACTCTGCGGGTTTTAGCAATCAGCCCCAGCATTTT	CASSYSAGFSNQPQHF
TRBJ2-7	.	TRBV5-1	.	TGCGCCAGCAGCCGGACGGAGGGCATATATTGGGAGCAGTACTTC	CASSRTEGIYWEQYF
TRBJ2-2	TRBD2	TRBV29-1	once	TGCAGCGTTGGCCGACTAGCGGACACCGGGGAGCTGTTTTTT	CSVGRLADTGELFF
TRBJ1-6	.	TRBV7-9	few	TGTGCAAGCAGCTTAGGTCTGAATTCACCCCTCCACTTT	CASSLGLNSPLHF
TRBJ2-5	TRBD1	TRBV19	.	TGTGCCAGTAGTATGGCAGGGGGCTGGTTCGGGGAGACCCAGTACTTC	CASSMAGGWFGETQYF
TRBJ2-7	TRBD1	TRBV30	.	TGTGCCTGGAGTCCCGGGACAGGGAGGTCCGAGCAGTACTTC	CAWSPGTGRSEQYF
TRBJ1-4	TRBD1	TRBV25-1	.	TGTGCCAGCAGTGAGGGAGGGACAGGGAATGAAAAACTGTTTTTT	CASSEGGTGNEKLFF
TRBJ2-7	.	TRBV12-3/TRBV12-4	.	TGTGCCAGCAGTTTTAGCGGCTCCTACGAGCAGTACTTC	CASSFSGSYEQYF
TRBJ1-2	.	TRBV3-1/TRBV3-2	.	TGTGCCAGCAGCCTTGGACAGACAAGCTATGGCTACACCTTC	CASSLGQTSYGYTF
TRBJ1-6	TRBD1	TRBV5-1	.	TGCGCCAGCAGCGGGGACAGTAATTCACCCCTCCACTTT	CASSGDSNSPLHF
TRBJ1-6	.	TRBV6-1	.	TGTGCCAGCAGTGAACGGCCCGGGACATTTAATTCACCCCTCCACTTT	CASSERPGTFNSPLHF
TRBJ2-1	.	TRBV5-1	.	TGCGCCAGCAGCCTCGAGTCGGGAACCTACAATGAGCAGTTCTTC	CASSLESGTYNEQFF
TRBJ2-2	TRBD1	TRBV7-3	.	TGTGCCAGCAGCCCCCATCCCGGGACAGTAGGACGAGGAGACCGGGAACTGTTTTTT	CASSPHPGTVGRGDRELFF
TRBJ2-2	.	TRBV9	.	TGTGCCAGCAGCGTAGCTACGAGGGTCACCGGGGAGCTGTTTTTT	CASSVATRVTGELFF
TRBJ1-1	.	TRBV6-5	.	TGTGCCAGCAGTTCAACCCTATTTGCTGAAGCTTTCTTT	CASSSTLFAEAFF
TRBJ1-5	TRBD1	TRBV18	.	TGTGCCAGCTCACCACGGACAGGGTTGGATCAGCCCCAGCATTTT	CASSPRTGLDQPQHF
TRBJ1-1	.	TRBV30	.	TGTGCCTTCGGACAGAACACTGAAGCTTTCTTT	CAFGQNTEAFF
TRBJ2-7	.	TRBV6-5	.	TGTGCCAGCAGTTACTACGGGTGCCTGAGCGAGCAGTACTTC	CASSYYGCLSEQYF
TRBJ1-4	.	TRBV15	.	TGTGCCACCAGCAGCTTATCACAGGAAAAACTGTTTTTT	CATSSLSQEKLFF
TRBJ2-7	.	TRBV23-1	.	TGCGCCAGCAGTCATGTGCTCAGTCTCGACAATAACTTTTTCTCCTACGAGCAGTACTTC	CASSHVLSLDNNFFSYEQYF
TRBJ2-3	.	TRBV6-5	once	TGTGCCAGCACCTCCCGGGATACGCAGTATTTT	CASTSRDTQYF
TRBJ2-3	.	TRBV5-1	.	TGCGCCAGCAGCTTGGCCGGGGGTTTGCGCACAGATACGCAGTATTTT	CASSLAGGLRTDTQYF
TRBJ2-3	TRBD1	TRBV29-1	.	TGCAGCGTTAAACAGGGGGCTGATACGCAGTATTTT	CSVKQGADTQYF
TRBJ2-2	.	TRBV11-2	.	TGTGCCAGCAGCGCCAGCCCGGGACAAAGCACCGGGGAGCTGTTTTTT	CASSASPGQSTGELFF
TRBJ1-1	.	TRBV18	few	TGTGCCAGCTCACCGCCATACGGGGGGGGGTACACTGAAGCTTTCTTT	CASSPPYGGGYTEAFF
TRBJ2-7	.	TRBV19	.	TGTGCCAGTAGTAGCCCCGGGACTGCAGCCTACGAGCAGTACTTC	CASSSPGTAAYEQYF
TRBJ1-5	TRBD1	TRBV5-1	once	TGCGCCAGCAGCTGGACAGGGGAACAGAGTCAGCCCCAGCATTTT	CASSWTGEQSQPQHF
TRBJ1-1	.	TRBV5-1	.	TGCGCCAGCAGCGGACCTACGGAGGGCACTGAAGCTTTCTTT	CASSGPTEGTEAFF
TRBJ2-5	.	TRBV5-1	.	TGCGCCAGCAGCTCCCCGACTAGACAGACCCAGTACTTC	CASSSPTRQTQYF
TRBJ1-2	TRBD1	TRBV9	.	TGTGCCAGCAGCGCAGTACAGGGGGCAGGCTATGGCTACACCTTC	CASSAVQGAGYGYTF
TRBJ1-4	TRBD1	TRBV5-6	.	TGTGCCAGCAGCTTGGTTGGGACAGGTGGGTTCTCCAGTGAAAAACTGTTTTTT	CASSLVGTGGFSSEKLFF
TRBJ1-4	.	TRBV19	few	TGTGCCAGTAGTTTCGGACAGTCAACTAATGAAAAACTGTTTTTT	CASSFGQSTNEKLFF
TRBJ2-1	.	TRBV18	.	TGTGCCAGCTCACCACAGGGGAAGATTTTTGATGAGCAGTTCTTC	CASSPQGKIFDEQFF
TRBJ1-6	TRBD1	TRBV9	.	TGTGCCAGCAGCGTAAGCGACAGGGGAGTACAGTCACCCCTCCACTTT	CASSVSDRGVQSPLHF